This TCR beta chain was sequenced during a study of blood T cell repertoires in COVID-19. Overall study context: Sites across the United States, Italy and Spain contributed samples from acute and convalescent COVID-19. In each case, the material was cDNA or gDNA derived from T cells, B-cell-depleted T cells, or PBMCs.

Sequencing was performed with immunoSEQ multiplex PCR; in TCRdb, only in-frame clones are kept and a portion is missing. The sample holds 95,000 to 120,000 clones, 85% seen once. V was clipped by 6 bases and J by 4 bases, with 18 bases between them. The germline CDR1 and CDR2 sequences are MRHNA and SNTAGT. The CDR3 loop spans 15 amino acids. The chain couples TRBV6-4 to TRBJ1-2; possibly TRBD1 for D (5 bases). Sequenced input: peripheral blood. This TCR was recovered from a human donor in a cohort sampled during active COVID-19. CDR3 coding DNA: TGTGCCAGCAGCCCAGCAACAGGCATGAGCTATGGCTACACCTTC. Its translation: CASSPATGMSYGYTF.